Listed below are T cell receptor beta chains from one sample, sequenced in a study of cytomegalovirus exposure and HLA in healthy donors. Clones were sequenced by immunoSEQ multiplex PCR, and TCRdb holds only the in-frame ones, with some missing. The sample records roughly 130,000 clones, 75% to 90% being singletons. Sample: PBMCs. All receptors derive from a woman younger than 35 in good health and CMV-seropositive. Each CDR3 is given with its conserved first and last residue. The D gene is left open where the match is weak. Clone size, where shown, is once, few, many, or a class for clones that have expanded.

DNA: TGTGCCAGCAGCGTAGATACAGGGGGGAGCTATGGCTACACCTTC
CDR3: CASSVDTGGSYGYTF
D: TRBD1
J: TRBJ1-2
V: TRBV9
size: .

DNA: TGTGCCAGCAGTCTAGGGGGTTCGGGGACAGGGGTTAACTATGGCTACACCTTC
CDR3: CASSLGGSGTGVNYGYTF
D: TRBD1
J: TRBJ1-2
V: TRBV27
size: .

DNA: TGTGCCAGCAGTTCCCCTTATAGCAATCAGCCCCAGCATTTT
CDR3: CASSSPYSNQPQHF
D: .
J: TRBJ1-5
V: TRBV6-5
size: .

DNA: TGTGCCAGCAGCTTAGCCTGGACAGGGGGTAATCTCGGCACAGATACGCAGTATTTT
CDR3: CASSLAWTGGNLGTDTQYF
D: TRBD1
J: TRBJ2-3
V: TRBV7-2
size: .

DNA: TGTGCCAGCAGTTATGAAAGCGGGTATGAGCAGTTCTTC
CDR3: CASSYESGYEQFF
D: .
J: TRBJ2-1
V: TRBV6-6
size: .

DNA: TGCGCCAGCAGCCTCCTCCTTGCGGGGGACCCCTACGAGCAGTACTTC
CDR3: CASSLLLAGDPYEQYF
D: TRBD2
J: TRBJ2-7
V: TRBV4-1
size: .

DNA: TGTGCCACCAGCAGATCCAACAGGGGTGAGCAGTTCTTC
CDR3: CATSRSNRGEQFF
D: TRBD1
J: TRBJ2-1
V: TRBV15
size: .

DNA: TGTGCCAGCAGTGAAATCGGTACAGGCAAGTACAATGAGCAGTTCTTC
CDR3: CASSEIGTGKYNEQFF
D: .
J: TRBJ2-1
V: TRBV2
size: .

DNA: TGTGCCAGCAGTTTAACAGGGGGCAATAATGAAAAACTGTTTTTT
CDR3: CASSLTGGNNEKLFF
D: TRBD1
J: TRBJ1-4
V: TRBV6-5
size: .

DNA: TGTGCCAGCAGCTTGGGACTAGCGGGCCGGGGCACAGATACGCAGTATTTT
CDR3: CASSLGLAGRGTDTQYF
D: TRBD2
J: TRBJ2-3
V: TRBV5-4
size: .

DNA: TGTGCCAGCAGTTACGATGACAGGGTTGATGAGCAGTTCTTC
CDR3: CASSYDDRVDEQFF
D: TRBD1
J: TRBJ2-1
V: TRBV6-5
size: .

DNA: TGCGCCAGCAGCCAGACTAGCCTCCAGAGGGAGTATTTT
CDR3: CASSQTSLQREYF
D: TRBD2
J: TRBJ2-3
V: TRBV4-1
size: .

DNA: TGTGCCAGCCTCAACTTTGCCTACAATGAGCAGTTCTTC
CDR3: CASLNFAYNEQFF
D: .
J: TRBJ2-1
V: TRBV27
size: once

DNA: TGTGCCTGGCACCTTACAAGCGGGAACCAAGAGACCCAGTACTTC
CDR3: CAWHLTSGNQETQYF
D: TRBD2
J: TRBJ2-5
V: TRBV30
size: .

DNA: TGTGCCAGCAGTGAAGCGTCCCTGGGACAGGGGGCAAAAGGCTACACCTTC
CDR3: CASSEASLGQGAKGYTF
D: TRBD1
J: TRBJ1-2
V: TRBV6-1
size: .

DNA: TGTGCCAGCAGTCCCAGGGGGCCAGGGGACCAGTACTTC
CDR3: CASSPRGPGDQYF
D: TRBD1
J: TRBJ2-5
V: TRBV27
size: once

DNA: TGTGCCTGGAGGGGCTCAGCCGGAGATACGCAGTATTTT
CDR3: CAWRGSAGDTQYF
D: .
J: TRBJ2-3
V: TRBV30
size: few

DNA: TGCGCCAGCAGCCAGGACTTTTCCGGGACAGGGTCCTACGAGCAGTACTTC
CDR3: CASSQDFSGTGSYEQYF
D: TRBD1
J: TRBJ2-7
V: TRBV4-1
size: .

DNA: TGTGCCAGCAGCCAAAGACAAGGTAATCAGCCCCAGCATTTT
CDR3: CASSQRQGNQPQHF
D: .
J: TRBJ1-5
V: TRBV4-2
size: .

DNA: TGTGCCAGCAGTTATGAAGAACAGGGCGGTCAGCCCCAGCATTTT
CDR3: CASSYEEQGGQPQHF
D: .
J: TRBJ1-5
V: TRBV6-5
size: .

DNA: TGTGCCAGCAGTACATCCCCGGGATTACTTAATGAAAAACTGTTTTTT
CDR3: CASSTSPGLLNEKLFF
D: .
J: TRBJ1-4
V: TRBV27
size: .

DNA: TGTGCCAGCAGCTTCGCCGGTAGTAGTTACAATGAGCAGTTCTTC
CDR3: CASSFAGSSYNEQFF
D: .
J: TRBJ2-1
V: TRBV7-9
size: .

DNA: TGTGCCAGCAGCTTCACCGGCGAGCAGTACTTC
CDR3: CASSFTGEQYF
D: .
J: TRBJ2-7
V: TRBV7-2
size: .